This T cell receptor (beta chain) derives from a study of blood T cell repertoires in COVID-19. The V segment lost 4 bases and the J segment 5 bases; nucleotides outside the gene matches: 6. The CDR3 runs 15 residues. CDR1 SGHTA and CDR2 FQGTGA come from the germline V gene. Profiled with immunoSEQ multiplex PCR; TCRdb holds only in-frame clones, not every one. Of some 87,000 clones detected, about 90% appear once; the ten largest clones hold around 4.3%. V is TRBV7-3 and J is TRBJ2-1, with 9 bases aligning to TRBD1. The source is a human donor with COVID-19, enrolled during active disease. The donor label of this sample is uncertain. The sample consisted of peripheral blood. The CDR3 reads CASSSRTGANNEQFF. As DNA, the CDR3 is TGTGCCAGCAGCTCGAGGACAGGGGCGAACAATGAGCAGTTCTTC. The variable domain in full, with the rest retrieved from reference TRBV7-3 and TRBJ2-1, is GAGVSQTPSNKVTEKGKYVELRCDPISGHTALYWYRQSLGQGPEFLIYFQGTGAADDSGLPNDRFFAVRPEGSVSTLKIQRTERGDSAVYLCASSSRTGANNEQFFGPGTRLTVL.